These T cell receptor beta chains were read from a single sample in a study of read filtering for tumor transcriptome and immune sequencing. Each CDR3 protein gets one entry after TCRdb re-called the reads with MiXCR. The data show about 130,000 distinct CDR3 sequences, roughly 13% seen once. Material for sequencing was a population of CD138-negative cells sorted from bone marrow. The receptors were sampled from a donor at least 40 years old with multiple myeloma. Each CDR3 is given with its conserved first and last residue. Fields, in order: V gene, clone size, D gene, J gene, CDR3 DNA, CDR3 protein. The D gene is left open where the match is weak. Clone size, where shown, is once, few, many, or a class for clones that have expanded.

TRBV19	few	NA	TRBJ2-2	TGTGCCACCCGAAACTCGGGAGCCGGGGAGCTGTTTTTT	CATRNSGAGELFF
TRBV2	many	NA	TRBJ1-4	TGTGCCAGCAGTCCACGGACTTCGGGCTGGGGTGAAAAACTGTTTTTT	CASSPRTSGWGEKLFF
TRBV5-4	NA	TRBD2	TRBJ2-1	TGTGCCAGCAGCTTGCCGGGGGGGCTGTACAATGAGCAGTTCTTC	CASSLPGGLYNEQFF
TRBV7-9	many	TRBD2	TRBJ2-1	TGTGCCAGCAGATCAGCGGGGGGGCTTGAGCAGTTCTTC	CASRSAGGLEQFF
TRBV29-1	many	TRBD1	TRBJ2-5	TGCAGCGTCCGGCGGACAGGGTCGGAGACCCAGTACTTC	CSVRRTGSETQYF
TRBV7-2	many	NA	TRBJ2-2	TGTGCCAGCAGCCCCTCAGCCGGACTTACGAACACCGGGGAGCTGTTTTTT	CASSPSAGLTNTGELFF
TRBV20-1	many	TRBD1	TRBJ1-6	TGCAGTGCGGGAACAGGGGGCAGATCCTATAATTCACCCCTCCACTTT	CSAGTGGRSYNSPLHF
TRBV7-2	NA	NA	TRBJ2-2	TGTGCCAGCAGCCAAGAGCTAGAGAGCGCGAACACCGGGGAGCTGTTTTTT	CASSQELESANTGELFF
TRBV5-8	many	NA	TRBJ2-3	TGTGCCAGCAGCTTGGACGTTCCTGGTACGCAGTATTTT	CASSLDVPGTQYF
TRBV4-1	many	TRBD1	TRBJ1-6	TGCGCCAGCAGCCCCAACTGGACAGGGGGTCGCTCACCCCTCCACTTT	CASSPNWTGGRSPLHF
TRBV7-9	many	NA	TRBJ2-5	TGTGCCAGCAGCTTAGTCCCTCATCCCCAAGAGACCCAGTACTTC	CASSLVPHPQETQYF
TRBV9	NA	NA	TRBJ2-1	TGTGCCAGCAGCGTAGATGACGGGGCCTTTTTTGAGCAGTTCTTC	CASSVDDGAFFEQFF
TRBV2	few	TRBD2	TRBJ2-7	TGTGCCAGCAGCGGGGGGGCGGCTCCTTACGAGCAGTACTTC	CASSGGAAPYEQYF
TRBV30	NA	TRBD2	TRBJ2-1	TGTGCCTGGACCAAAGTACGGGGGGGCTCCTACAATGAGCAGTTCTTC	CAWTKVRGGSYNEQFF
TRBV9	many	NA	TRBJ1-6	TGTGCCAGCAGCGATCCCGCGGGGGTGGGGGTTTCACCCCTCCACTTT	CASSDPAGVGVSPLHF
TRBV29-1	many	TRBD2	TRBJ2-7	TGCAGCGTGGGGACTAGCGGCTCCTACGAGCAGTACTTC	CSVGTSGSYEQYF
TRBV28	NA	NA	TRBJ2-5	TGTGCCAGCAGTCGGGCCCACGGGGAGACCCAGTACTTC	CASSRAHGETQYF
TRBV20-1	many	NA	TRBJ2-1	TGCAGTGCCTTCGACGGAAGCTCCTACAATGAGCAGTTCTTC	CSAFDGSSYNEQFF
TRBV6-2/TRBV6-3	many	NA	TRBJ2-3	TGTGCCAGCAGTTACTCGATCGAGAGCCGCGATACGCAGTATTTT	CASSYSIESRDTQYF
TRBV6-1	many	NA	TRBJ2-1	TGTGCCAGCAGTGTAAGGAGAGGCAATGAGCAGTTCTTC	CASSVRRGNEQFF
TRBV20-1	many	TRBD1	TRBJ2-7	TGCAGTGCTTCACAGGGGGACCCCTACGAGCAGTACTTC	CSASQGDPYEQYF
TRBV7-9	few	NA	TRBJ2-7	TGTGCCAGCAGCCAGACAGTCGTCAGAGAGCAGTACTTC	CASSQTVVREQYF
TRBV28	many	TRBD1	TRBJ2-7	TGTGCCAGCAGTTCAGGACAGGGGTGGTACGAGCAGTACTTC	CASSSGQGWYEQYF
TRBV5-5	few	NA	TRBJ2-2	TGTGCCAGCAGCTTGGCCGGGGGAGGAGCCGGGGAGCTGTTTTTT	CASSLAGGGAGELFF
TRBV3-1	many	NA	TRBJ2-1	TGTGCCAGCAGCCAAGGAGTGGCGGAGCGCAATGAGCAGTTCTTC	CASSQGVAERNEQFF
TRBV5-1	many	TRBD2	TRBJ2-3	TGCGCCAGCAGCGGGGGACTAGCAGTTTCTAGCACAGATACGCAGTATTTT	CASSGGLAVSSTDTQYF
TRBV28	NA	NA	TRBJ2-2	TGTGCCAGCAGTGACCTTAGCGGACCCTCCGGGGAGCTGTTTTTT	CASSDLSGPSGELFF
TRBV19	many	NA	TRBJ2-2	TGTGCCAGTAGTAACAGGGCGGACACCGGGGAGCTGTTTTTT	CASSNRADTGELFF
TRBV5-1	many	NA	TRBJ2-1	TGCGCCAGCAGCTTGGGGGAAAGGCGGAATGAGCAGTTCTTC	CASSLGERRNEQFF
TRBV9	many	TRBD1	TRBJ1-1	TGTGCCAGCAGCGTAGAGGGGGCAGGCACTGAAGCTTTCTTT	CASSVEGAGTEAFF
TRBV6-5	many	NA	TRBJ2-7	TGTGCCACCAAGCCCCCGGGACGTTACGAGCAGTACTTC	CATKPPGRYEQYF
TRBV19	few	TRBD2	TRBJ2-4	TGTGCCAGTGTCCCGGCGGGAGGGGAAAACATTCAGTACTTC	CASVPAGGENIQYF
TRBV7-9	many	NA	TRBJ1-6	TGTGCCAGCAGCGCCGAAGGAGGCTCACCCCTCCACTTT	CASSAEGGSPLHF
TRBV11-2	NA	NA	TRBJ2-7	TGTGCCAGCAGCTTAGGCCGGGACAAGGGCCCCATGGACGAGCAGTACTTC	CASSLGRDKGPMDEQYF
TRBV14	many	NA	TRBJ2-1	TGTGCCAGCAGCCAATTTGCCCCCTCCAATGAGCAGTTCTTC	CASSQFAPSNEQFF
TRBV7-2	many	TRBD2	TRBJ2-3	TGTGCCAGCAGCCCGGCCTCGGGAGGGGGAGATACGCAGTATTTT	CASSPASGGGDTQYF
TRBV19	many	TRBD2	TRBJ2-5	TGTGCCAGTAATGGACTAGCGGGGTCAGGGGAGACCCAGTACTTC	CASNGLAGSGETQYF
TRBV14	many	TRBD1	TRBJ1-2	TGTGCCAGCAGCCCTACCCGGGACAGGGCAGGACATGGCTACACCTTC	CASSPTRDRAGHGYTF
TRBV10-3	many	TRBD1	TRBJ2-5	TGTGCCATCAGTGAGTCGGGACAGAAGGAGACCCAGTACTTC	CAISESGQKETQYF
TRBV6-1	many	TRBD2	TRBJ2-1	TGTGCCAGCAGTGAACTACTAGCGGGAGGCGGAGAGCAGTTCTTC	CASSELLAGGGEQFF
TRBV11-3	many	TRBD2	TRBJ2-2	TGTGCCAGCAGTCCTCGGACTAGCGGAAACACCGGGGAGCTGTTTTTT	CASSPRTSGNTGELFF
TRBV12-3/TRBV12-4	many	NA	TRBJ2-2	TGTGCCAGCAGTTCTGGCAACGCGAACACCGGGGAGCTGTTTTTT	CASSSGNANTGELFF
TRBV7-9	many	TRBD2	TRBJ2-3	TGTGCCAGCAGCCCTCTAGCGGGAGCTGGAGATACGCAGTATTTT	CASSPLAGAGDTQYF
TRBV29-1	many	NA	TRBJ2-1	TGCAGCGTTGATCTTAGCAGTGAGCAGTTCTTC	CSVDLSSEQFF
TRBV9	many	NA	TRBJ2-5	TGTGCCAGCAGCGTAGAAGGACTATACCAAGAGACCCAGTACTTC	CASSVEGLYQETQYF
TRBV6-5	few	NA	TRBJ1-1	TGTGCCGGCAGCATTCGCGGGACTGAAGCTTTCTTT	CAGSIRGTEAFF
TRBV2	many	TRBD1	TRBJ1-2	TGTGCCAGCAGGGACGGACAGGGCAACTATGGCTACACCTTC	CASRDGQGNYGYTF
TRBV4-2	few	NA	TRBJ2-5	TGTGCCAGCAGCCAAGATGGGGCTAGGGGGACCCAGTACTTC	CASSQDGARGTQYF
TRBV7-9	many	NA	TRBJ2-6	TGTGCCAGCAGCTTAGCCCCGGACTCTGGGGCCAACGTCCTGACTTTC	CASSLAPDSGANVLTF
TRBV14	many	TRBD1	TRBJ1-5	TGTGCCAGCAGCCGACTCTGGGGAAGGGGGCCTTCATATCAGCCCCAGCATTTT	CASSRLWGRGPSYQPQHF
TRBV28	many	TRBD1	TRBJ1-2	TGTGCCAGCAGTCGCGGACAGGGGGCCCGGTATGGCTACACCTTC	CASSRGQGARYGYTF
TRBV20-1	NA	NA	TRBJ2-5	TGCAGTGCTAGAGATATGTCGGGGCGGGGACAAGAGACCCAGTACTTC	CSARDMSGRGQETQYF